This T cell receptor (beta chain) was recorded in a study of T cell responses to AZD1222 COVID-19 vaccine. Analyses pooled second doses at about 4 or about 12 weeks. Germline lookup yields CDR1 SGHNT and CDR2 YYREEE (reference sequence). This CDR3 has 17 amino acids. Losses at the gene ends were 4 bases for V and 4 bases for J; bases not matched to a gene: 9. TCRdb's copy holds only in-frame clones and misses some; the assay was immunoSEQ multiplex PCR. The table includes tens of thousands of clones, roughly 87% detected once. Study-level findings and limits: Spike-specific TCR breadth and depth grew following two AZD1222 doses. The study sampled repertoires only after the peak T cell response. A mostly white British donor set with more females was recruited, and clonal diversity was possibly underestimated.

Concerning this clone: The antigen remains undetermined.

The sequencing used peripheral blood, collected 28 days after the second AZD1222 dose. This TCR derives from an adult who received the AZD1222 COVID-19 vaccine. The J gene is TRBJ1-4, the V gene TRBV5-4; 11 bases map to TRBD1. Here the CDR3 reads CASSPGTGGRDNEKLFF. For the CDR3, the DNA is TGTGCCAGCAGCCCCGGGACAGGGGGGAGGGATAATGAAAAACTGTTTTTT.